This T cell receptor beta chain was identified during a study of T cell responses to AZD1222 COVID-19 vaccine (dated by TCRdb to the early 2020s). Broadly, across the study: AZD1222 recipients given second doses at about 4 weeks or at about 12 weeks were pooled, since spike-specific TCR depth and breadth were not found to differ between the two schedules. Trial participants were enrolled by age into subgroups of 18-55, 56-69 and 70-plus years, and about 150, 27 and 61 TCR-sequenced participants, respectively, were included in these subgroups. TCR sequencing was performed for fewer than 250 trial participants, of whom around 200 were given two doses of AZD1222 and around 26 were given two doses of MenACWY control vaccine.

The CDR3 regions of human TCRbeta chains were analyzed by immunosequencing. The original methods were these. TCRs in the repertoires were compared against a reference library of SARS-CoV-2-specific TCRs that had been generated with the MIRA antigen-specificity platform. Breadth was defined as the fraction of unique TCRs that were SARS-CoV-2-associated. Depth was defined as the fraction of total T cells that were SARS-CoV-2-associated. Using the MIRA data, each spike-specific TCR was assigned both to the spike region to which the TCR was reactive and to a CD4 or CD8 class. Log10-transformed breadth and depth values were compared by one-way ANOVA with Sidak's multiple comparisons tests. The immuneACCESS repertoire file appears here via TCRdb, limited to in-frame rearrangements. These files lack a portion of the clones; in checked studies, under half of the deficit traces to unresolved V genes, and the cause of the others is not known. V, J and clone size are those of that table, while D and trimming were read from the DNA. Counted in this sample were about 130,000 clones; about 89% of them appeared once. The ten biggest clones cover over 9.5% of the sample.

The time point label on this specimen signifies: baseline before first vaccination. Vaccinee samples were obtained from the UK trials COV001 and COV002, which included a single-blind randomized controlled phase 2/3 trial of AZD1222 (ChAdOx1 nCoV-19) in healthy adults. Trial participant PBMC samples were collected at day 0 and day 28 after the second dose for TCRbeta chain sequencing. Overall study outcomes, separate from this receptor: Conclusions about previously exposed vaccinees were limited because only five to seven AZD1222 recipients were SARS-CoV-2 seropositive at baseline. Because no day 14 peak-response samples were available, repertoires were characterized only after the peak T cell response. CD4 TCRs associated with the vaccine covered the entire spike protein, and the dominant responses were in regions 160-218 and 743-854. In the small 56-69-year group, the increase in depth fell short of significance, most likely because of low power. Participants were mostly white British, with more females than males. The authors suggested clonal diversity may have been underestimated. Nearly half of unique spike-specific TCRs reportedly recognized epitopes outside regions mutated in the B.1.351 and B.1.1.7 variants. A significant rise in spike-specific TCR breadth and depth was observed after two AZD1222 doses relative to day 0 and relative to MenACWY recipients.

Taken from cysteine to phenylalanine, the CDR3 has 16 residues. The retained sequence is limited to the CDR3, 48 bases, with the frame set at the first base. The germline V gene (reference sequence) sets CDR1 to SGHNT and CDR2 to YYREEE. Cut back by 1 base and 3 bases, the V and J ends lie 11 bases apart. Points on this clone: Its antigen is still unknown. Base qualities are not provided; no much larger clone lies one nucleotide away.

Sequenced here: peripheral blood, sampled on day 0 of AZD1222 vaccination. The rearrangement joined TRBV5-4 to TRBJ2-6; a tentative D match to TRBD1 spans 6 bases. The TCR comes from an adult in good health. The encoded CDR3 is CASSLSWGRGANVLTF. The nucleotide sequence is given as TGTGCCAGCAGCTTGAGTTGGGGGCGTGGGGCCAACGTCCTGACTTTC.